This T cell receptor beta chain was identified in a study of radiotherapy plus CTLA-4 blockade in lung cancer. Findings and limits, study-wide: Interferon-beta, together with early blood T cell clone dynamics, reportedly best predicted response. Radiotherapy plus ipilimumab was followed by expansion in blood of tumor-derived TCR clones.

Generated by immunoSEQ multiplex PCR, the TCRdb table keeps only in-frame clones and is missing some. Among approximately 85,000 clones listed, approximately 83% were seen once. Chemo-refractory metastatic non-small-cell lung cancer patients were treated with focal radiation plus CTLA-4 blockade with ipilimumab. Details on this clone: Its antigen is still unknown.

Per germline, CDR1 GTSNPN and CDR2 SVGIG (reference sequence). CDR3 length: 16 amino acids. Trimming took 2 bases from V and 4 from J; bases not matched to a gene: 5. The chain employs TRBV30 and TRBJ2-5; 15 bases align to TRBD2. The sequence came from a human donor with non-small cell lung cancer that progressed on radiotherapy plus ipilimumab. This material consisted of peripheral blood, taken from a patient treated with radiotherapy plus ipilimumab. DNA of the CDR3: TGTGCCTGGAGTCCTCGGGGACTAGCGGGAGGAGAGACCCAGTACTTC. It yields the protein CAWSPRGLAGGETQYF.